The 25 T cell receptor beta chains below all came from one sample that was sequenced in a study of blood T cell repertoires in COVID-19. Assay used: immunoSEQ multiplex PCR; TCRdb lists only in-frame clones, some missing. This sample has about 35,000 clones; around 85% occur once, and the top ten carry about two fifths. Sequenced material: peripheral blood. These receptors were taken from a man aged 55 to 70 with active or convalescent COVID-19.

The count of this clone is one. V and J are TRBV12-3 or TRBV12-4 and TRBJ2-2; no clear D gene. Deletions cut 2 bases from V and 1 base from J, with 2 bases between. This CDR3 has 13 amino acids. This chain's CDR3 is CASSLLNTGELFF. The CDR3 DNA reads TGTGCCAGCAGTTTACTGAACACCGGGGAGCTGTTTTTT.

The chain employs TRBV7-9 and TRBJ2-2; 8 nucleotides align to TRBD2. The CDR3 loop spans 17 amino acids. J lost 6 bases, V lost 5 bases, and 14 bases had no gene match. Germline V gene lookup returns CDR1 SEHNR and CDR2 FQNEAQ (reference sequence). The CDR3 protein is CASSLSGGWNGPGELFF. DNA of the CDR3: TGTGCCAGCAGCCTGAGCGGGGGCTGGAACGGTCCCGGGGAGCTGTTTTTT. Full variable domain (rest looked up from reference TRBV7-9 and TRBJ2-2): DTGVSQNPRHKITKRGQNVTFRCDPISEHNRLYWYRQTLGQGPEFLTYFQNEAQLEKSRLLSDRFSAERPKGSFSTLEIQRTEQGDSAMYLCASSLSGGWNGPGELFFGEGSRLTVL.

The rearrangement uses TRBV19 and TRBJ2-1; D possibly corresponds to TRBD2 (6 bases). Germline V gives CDR1 LNHDA, CDR2 SQIVND (reference sequence). Deletions cut 5 bases from V and 8 bases from J, with 19 bases between. CDR3 size: 15 residues. The CDR3: CASSFKRARPDEQFF. The CDR3 nucleotides are TGTGCCAGTAGTTTTAAGCGGGCTCGTCCCGATGAGCAGTTCTTC.

The V call is TRBV19, the J call TRBJ1-3; D gene ambiguous. Trimming took off 7 bases at V and 0 bases at J, with 10 bases between the two ends. This CDR3 comprises 14 residues. The germline gives CDR1 LNHDA, CDR2 SQIVND (reference sequence). CDR3 sequence reads: CASNPRTSGNTIYF. CDR3 coding DNA: TGTGCCAGTAATCCCAGAACCTCTGGAAACACCATATATTTT.

The chain is built from TRBV28 and TRBJ1-6; the D gene is possibly TRBD1 (5 bases). There are 13 residues in the CDR3. V lost 3 bases to trimming and J lost 9 bases, with 9 bases between them. CDR1 and CDR2 (germline): MDHEN, SYDVKM. CDR3 sequence: CASSLGTGSPLHF. CDR3 bases: TGTGCCAGCAGTTTGGGGACTGGTTCACCCCTCCACTTT.

The chain uses TRBV6-5 and TRBJ2-5; no firm D call. The CDR3 runs to 13 residues. V shed 2 bases and J shed 5 bases, with 9 bases lying between them. The germline CDR1 and CDR2 sequences are MNHEY and SVGAGI. The CDR3 sequence: CASSYRARETQYF. CDR3 DNA sequence: TGTGCCAGCAGTTACCGAGCCCGGGAGACCCAGTACTTC.

The chain employs TRBV30 and TRBJ2-7; a weak D match, TRBD2 (6 bases). Trimming took 1 base from V and 4 from J, leaving 11 bases between them. Germline V gene lookup returns CDR1 GTSNPN and CDR2 SVGIG (reference sequence). The CDR3 sequence is 13 residues long. Here the CDR3 DNA reads TGTGCCTGGAGTGCAGGACTATTATACGAGCAGTACGTC. This encodes CAWSAGLLYEQYV.

This clone was seen more than once but under ten times. This chain joins TRBV6-1 and TRBJ2-3; TRBD1 might be the D (6 bases). Per germline, CDR1 MNHNS and CDR2 SASEGT. This CDR3 is built from 15 residues. The V end was cut by 2 bases, the J end by 0 bases, with 9 bases between. CDR3 sequence (DNA): TGTGCCAGCAGTGAACAGGGGATCAGCACAGATACGCAGTATTTT. Translated, it gives CASSEQGISTDTQYF.

This sequence joins TRBV7-2 and TRBJ2-7, with TRBD1 matching 7 bases. In germline, CDR1 is SGHTA, CDR2 FQGNSA. The CDR3 has 14 residues. V was clipped by 1 base and J by 3 bases; unmatched bases: 3. CDR3: CASSLVGTDYEQYV. The CDR3 DNA reads as TGTGCCAGCAGCTTAGTTGGGACAGACTACGAGCAGTACGTC.

The genes are TRBV6-2 or TRBV6-3 and TRBJ1-2, with D perhaps matching TRBD1 (6 bases). The CDR3 consists of 15 residues. Germline V gives CDR1 MNHEY, CDR2 SVGEGT. V gave up 4 bases and J gave up 6 bases, with 18 bases separating them. In DNA, the CDR3 is TGTGCCAGCAGTTGGACGCTAACAGGGTCAAATGGCTACACCTTC. It codes for CASSWTLTGSNGYTF.

The chain is built from TRBV12-1 and TRBJ1-5. TRBV12-1 is shown as a pseudogene. CDR3 length equals 16 residues. The CDR3 DNA reads TGTGCCAGCAGCTCCCGCGGGGGTGGAAGCAATCAGCCCCAGCATTTT. Translating it yields CASSSRGGGSNQPQHF.

The chain combines TRBV12-5 with TRBJ1-3; 8 bases align to TRBD1. J gave up 0 bases and V 5 bases, and 3 bases lay outside the gene matches. Germline assignment: CDR1 LGHNT and CDR2 FRNRAP. The CDR3 contains 15 residues. The CDR3 DNA follows: TGTGCTAGTGGTGGGACAGGCTCCTCTGGAAACACCATATATTTT. It yields the protein CASGGTGSSGNTIYF.

J is TRBJ2-3 and V is TRBV4-3, with 9 bases lining up with TRBD2. J lost 6 bases, V lost 0 bases, and 7 bases had no gene match. CDR1 and CDR2 from the germline V gene are LGHNA and YSLEER. The CDR3 loop spans 16 amino acids. CDR3 sequence: CASSQDGVAGVDTQYF. The CDR3 DNA reads TGCGCCAGCAGCCAAGATGGGGTAGCGGGAGTCGATACGCAGTATTTT.

On this clone: The same CDR3 is also encoded by other DNA sequences in this sample. This chain connects TRBV5-1 to TRBJ2-5; maybe TRBD1 (6 bases). From germline, CDR1 is SGHRS and CDR2 YFSETQ. The ends were cut back, 5 bases at V and 2 bases at J, with 7 bases in the middle. CDR3 length: 12 amino acids. The CDR3 bases are TGCGCCAGCAGAGACAGGCAAGAGACCCAGTACTTC. This gives the protein CASRDRQETQYF.

The chain is built from TRBV29-1 and TRBJ1-3, with D perhaps TRBD1 (6 bases). The CDR3 totals 16 residues. Trimming shortened V by 7 bases and J by 0 bases, and 19 bases separated the two germline ends. The germline gives CDR1 SQVTM, CDR2 ANQGSEA. The CDR3 reads CSAQDRNPFSGNTIYF. CDR3 nucleotide sequence: TGCAGCGCTCAAGACAGGAACCCATTCTCTGGAAACACCATATATTTT. The variable domain in full, with the rest retrieved from reference TRBV29-1 and TRBJ1-3, is SAVISQKPSRDICQRGTSLTIQCQVDSQVTMMFWYRQQPGQSLTLIATANQGSEATYESGFVIDKFPISRPNLTFSTLTVSNMSPEDSSIYLCSAQDRNPFSGNTIYFGEGSWLTVV.

CDR3 protein: CASSFSRGGGPEAFF. The DNA for the CDR3 is TGTGCCAGCAGCTTCTCTAGAGGAGGAGGCCCTGAAGCTTTCTTT. The chain recombines TRBV11-2 with TRBJ1-1, with D unresolved. V was cut by 3 bases and J by 6 bases, with 17 bases left in between. CDR1 and CDR2 (germline): SGHAT, FQNNGV. This CDR3 spans 15 amino acids.

This chain links TRBV7-9 with TRBJ1-1; 7 bases are shared with TRBD1. The germline V gene has CDR1 SEHNR and CDR2 FQNEAQ (reference sequence). This CDR3 comprises 12 residues. With 6 bases clipped from V and 5 bases from J, the junction kept 3 bases outside the gene matches. The CDR3 DNA follows: TGTGCCAGCAGACTACAGGGGACTGAAGCTTTCTTT. Amino acid sequence: CASRLQGTEAFF.

The V call is TRBV27, the J call TRBJ2-2, with TRBD2 identical over 10 bases. CDR1 MNHEY and CDR2 SMNVEV come from the germline V gene (reference sequence). After removal of 3 bases from V and 7 bases from J, the junction contained 8 bases not matched to a gene. CDR3 size: 16 residues. The CDR3 sequence is CASSFTSGRGGGELFF. The DNA for the CDR3 is TGTGCCAGCAGTTTTACAAGCGGGAGGGGCGGCGGGGAGCTGTTTTTT.

The table lists this clone with a count of one. CDR3 in amino acids: CASSPGRFQGYTF. The CDR3 coding sequence is TGTGCCAGTAGCCCAGGGCGTTTTCAGGGCTACACCTTC. V usage is TRBV19 and J usage is TRBJ1-2, with D possibly TRBD1 on 5 matching bases. Trimming removed 6 bases at V and 8 bases at J, with 16 bases between. The CDR3 has 13 residues. Germline CDR1 is LNHDA and CDR2 is SQIVND (reference sequence).

V is TRBV7-2 and J is TRBJ1-1; TRBD1 matches at 7 bases. The CDR3 contains 14 residues. Germline CDR1 is SGHTA and CDR2 is FQGNSA. V trimming: 1 base; J trimming: 2 bases; junction bases outside the gene matches: 1. The CDR3 DNA is TGTGCCAGCAGCTTAGGACAGGGCAACACTGAAGCTTTCTTT. Encoded protein: CASSLGQGNTEAFF. Full variable domain (missing parts from reference TRBV7-2 and TRBJ1-1): GAGVSQSPSNKVTEKGKDVELRCDPISGHTALYWYRQSLGQGLEFLIYFQGNSAPDKSGLPSDRFSAERTGGSVSTLTIQRTQQEDSAVYLCASSLGQGNTEAFFGQGTRLTVV.

The gene calls are TRBV19 and TRBJ1-5; TRBD1 matches at 7 bases. The junction had 3 bases not matched to a gene; V was cut back by 1 base and J by 6 bases. The CDR3 is 14 residues long. CDR1 is LNHDA and CDR2 is SQIVND in the germline V gene (reference sequence). DNA of the CDR3: TGTGCCAGTAGTATAGGACAGGGTGGTCAGCCCCAGCATTTT. Protein sequence: CASSIGQGGQPQHF.

This chain joins TRBV3-1 (or the pseudogene TRBV3-2) and TRBJ2-4, with 7 bases lining up with TRBD2. From germline, CDR1 is LGHDT and CDR2 YNNKEL (reference sequence). V lost 3 bases and J lost 6; bases outside the gene matches: 11. CDR3 length equals 16 residues. The CDR3 loop is CASSHGRERGLNIQYF. The CDR3 DNA is TGTGCCAGCAGCCATGGGCGGGAGCGGGGACTAAACATTCAGTACTTC.

The chain couples TRBV2 to TRBJ2-1, with 7 bases lining up with TRBD1. Germline loops: CDR1 SNHLY, CDR2 FYNNEI. This CDR3 spans 12 amino acids. With V trimmed by 2 bases and J by 8 bases, 0 bases remained unmatched. CDR3 sequence (DNA): TGTGCCAGCAGTGAAACAGGGGATGAGCAGTTCTTC. Its translation: CASSETGDEQFF. The full variable domain, its missing parts supplied by reference TRBV2 and TRBJ2-1, is EPEVTQTPSHQVTQMGQEVILRCVPISNHLYFYWYRQILGQKVEFLVSFYNNEISEKSEIFDDQFSVERPDGSNFTLKIRSTKLEDSAMYFCASSETGDEQFFGPGTRLTVL.

The J gene is TRBJ1-1, the V gene TRBV19, with a possible D match to TRBD1 (6 bases). The CDR3 has 13 amino acids. Germline V CDR1 and CDR2: LNHDA, SQIVND (reference sequence). V gave up 1 base and J gave up 8 bases, with 11 bases separating them. CDR3 DNA: TGTGCCAGTAGTATAGGCCAGGGGCGGGAAGCTTTCTTT. Protein: CASSIGQGREAFF.

V usage is TRBV19 and J usage is TRBJ1-5, with D unclear. The germline V gene encodes CDR1 LNHDA and CDR2 SQIVND (reference sequence). Trimming cost V 5 bases and J 8 bases, with 13 bases left between them. The CDR3 length is 13 residues. CDR3 DNA: TGTGCCAGTAGTCCGGGAAGATTGGAGCCCCAGCATTTT. This codes for CASSPGRLEPQHF.